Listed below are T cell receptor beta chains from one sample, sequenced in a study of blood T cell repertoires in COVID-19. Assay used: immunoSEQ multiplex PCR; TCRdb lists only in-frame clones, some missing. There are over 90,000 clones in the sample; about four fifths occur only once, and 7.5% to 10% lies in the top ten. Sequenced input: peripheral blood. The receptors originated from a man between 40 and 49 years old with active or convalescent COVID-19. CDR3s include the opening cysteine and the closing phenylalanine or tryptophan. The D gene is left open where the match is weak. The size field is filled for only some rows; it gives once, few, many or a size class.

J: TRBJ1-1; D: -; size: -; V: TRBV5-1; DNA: TGCGCCAGCAGCCCTCTACAGGGAGGGGGCACTGAAGCTTTCTTT; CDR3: CASSPLQGGGTEAFF
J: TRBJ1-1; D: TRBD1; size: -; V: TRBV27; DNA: TGTGCCAGCAGTCCACAGGGGGCGGGTGAAGCTTTCTTT; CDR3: CASSPQGAGEAFF
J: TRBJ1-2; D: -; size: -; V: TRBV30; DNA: TGTGCCTGGAGTGTACTCGGGGTAGCTAACTATGGCTACACCTTC; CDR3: CAWSVLGVANYGYTF
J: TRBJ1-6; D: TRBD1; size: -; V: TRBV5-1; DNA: TGCGCCAGCAAGAGGACAGGGGATAATTCACCCCTCCACTTT; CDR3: CASKRTGDNSPLHF
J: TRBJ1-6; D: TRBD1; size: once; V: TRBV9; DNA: TGTGCCAGCAGCGTAGCAGGGGGCGAGAATTCACCCCTCCACTTT; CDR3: CASSVAGGENSPLHF
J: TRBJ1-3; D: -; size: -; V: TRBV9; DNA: TGTGCCAGCAGCGTAGAGGTCTGGGGAGTCTCTGGAAACACCATATATTTT; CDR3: CASSVEVWGVSGNTIYF
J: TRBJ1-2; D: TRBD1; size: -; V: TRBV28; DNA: TGTGCCACCAGGGACAGGGCTCGCGGCTACACCTTC; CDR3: CATRDRARGYTF
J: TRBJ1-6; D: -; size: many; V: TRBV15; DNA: TGTGCCACCAGCAGAGCGGGACTGTGGGATTCACCCCTCCACTTT; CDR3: CATSRAGLWDSPLHF
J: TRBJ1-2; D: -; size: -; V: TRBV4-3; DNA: TGCGCCAGCAGCCCGTCAAGCTATTCTAACTATGGCTACACCTTC; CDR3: CASSPSSYSNYGYTF
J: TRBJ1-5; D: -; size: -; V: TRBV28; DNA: TGTGCCATTACAGGGACAATGGATCAGCCCCAGCATTTT; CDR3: CAITGTMDQPQHF
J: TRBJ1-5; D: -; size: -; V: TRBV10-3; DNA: TGTGCCATCAGTTCCGAGTCCAATCAGCCCCAGCATTTT; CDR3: CAISSESNQPQHF
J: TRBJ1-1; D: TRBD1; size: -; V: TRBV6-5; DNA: TGTGCCAGCAGTTACTCACGGACAGGTACGACTGAAGCTTTCTTT; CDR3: CASSYSRTGTTEAFF
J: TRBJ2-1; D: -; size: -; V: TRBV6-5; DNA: TGTGCCAGCAGCCTCCCGTCGAGGGTAGATGAGCAGTTCTTC; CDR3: CASSLPSRVDEQFF
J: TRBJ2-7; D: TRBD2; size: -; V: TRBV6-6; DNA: TGTGCCAGCAGCTCTCTAGCGGGGGGCTTCTACGAGCAGTACTTC; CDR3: CASSSLAGGFYEQYF
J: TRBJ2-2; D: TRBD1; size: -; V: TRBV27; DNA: TGTGCCAGCAGTAGAGACAGGGATGCCGGGGAGCTGTTTTTT; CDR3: CASSRDRDAGELFF
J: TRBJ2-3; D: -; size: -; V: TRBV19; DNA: TGTGCCAGTTCGGGTAGCCTTCCACGCACAGATACGCAGTATTTT; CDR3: CASSGSLPRTDTQYF
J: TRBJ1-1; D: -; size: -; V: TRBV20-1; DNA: TGCAGTGCTCGTGGGACAATGAACACTGAAGCTTTCTTT; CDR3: CSARGTMNTEAFF
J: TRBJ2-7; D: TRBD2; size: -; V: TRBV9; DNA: TGTGCCAGCAGCGTAGGTTCCGGGACTAGCCTTTACGAGCAGTACTTC; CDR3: CASSVGSGTSLYEQYF
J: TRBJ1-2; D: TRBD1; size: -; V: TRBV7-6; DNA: TGTGCCAGCAGCCTTGGCAGGGGGCCCCTGGACTATGGCTACACCTTC; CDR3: CASSLGRGPLDYGYTF
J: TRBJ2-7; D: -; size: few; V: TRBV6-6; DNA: TGTGCCAGCAGGCAAACCAGCGGCTCCTACGAGCAGTACTTC; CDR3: CASRQTSGSYEQYF
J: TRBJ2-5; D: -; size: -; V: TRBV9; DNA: TGTGCCAGCAGCCCCCTGCCGGGTGGGCAAGAGACCCAGTACTTC; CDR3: CASSPLPGGQETQYF
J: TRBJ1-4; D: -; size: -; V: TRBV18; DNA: TGTGCCAGCTCACCGAAATCGACAGGCGCCGATGAAAAACTGTTTTTT; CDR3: CASSPKSTGADEKLFF
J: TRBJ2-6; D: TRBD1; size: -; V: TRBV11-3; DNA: TGTGCCAGCAGCGAGGGACAGGTTTCTGGGGCCAACGTCCTGACTTTC; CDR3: CASSEGQVSGANVLTF
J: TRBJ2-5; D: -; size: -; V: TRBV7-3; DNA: TGTGCCAGCAGCCAAGGGGGTCCCCAAATCCAGTACTTC; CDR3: CASSQGGPQIQYF
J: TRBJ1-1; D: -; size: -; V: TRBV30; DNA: TGTGCCTGGAGTGTCCAGTTCCGCGAAGCTTTCTTT; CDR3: CAWSVQFREAFF
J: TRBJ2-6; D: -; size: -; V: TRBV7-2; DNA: TGTGCCAGCAGCTCGGGGTACGGGGCCAACGTCCTGACTTTC; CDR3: CASSSGYGANVLTF
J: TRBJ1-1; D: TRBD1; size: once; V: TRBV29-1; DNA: TGCAGCGTTGGACAGGGGAACACTGAAGCTTTCTTT; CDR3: CSVGQGNTEAFF
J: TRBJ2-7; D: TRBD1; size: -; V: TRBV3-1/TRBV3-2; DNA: TGTGCCAGCAGCCAGGCTTGGGACAGTTGGTACGAGCAGTACTTC; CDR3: CASSQAWDSWYEQYF
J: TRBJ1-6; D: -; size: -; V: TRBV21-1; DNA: TGTGCCAGCAGCAGACAGGGGCCGTCACCCCTCCACTTT; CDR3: CASSRQGPSPLHF
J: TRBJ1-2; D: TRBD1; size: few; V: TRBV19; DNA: TGTGCCAGTAGCCCAGGACAGGGAAACTATGGCTACACCTTC; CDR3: CASSPGQGNYGYTF
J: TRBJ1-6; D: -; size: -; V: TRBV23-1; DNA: TGCGCCAGCACCATACCCCAGGGAAATAATTCACCCCTCCACTTT; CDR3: CASTIPQGNNSPLHF
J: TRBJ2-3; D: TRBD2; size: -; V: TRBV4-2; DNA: TGTGCCAGCAGCCAGACAGGACTAGCCTTGACTTCTAGCACAGATACGCAGTATTTT; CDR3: CASSQTGLALTSSTDTQYF
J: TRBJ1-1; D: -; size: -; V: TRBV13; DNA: TGTGCCAGCAGCTCGACAGGTATAAACACTGAAGCTTTCTTT; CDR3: CASSSTGINTEAFF
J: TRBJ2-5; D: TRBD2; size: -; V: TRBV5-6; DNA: TGTGCCAGCAGCTTCCTATTAGCGGGGGGGCCGAAAGAGACCCAGTACTTC; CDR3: CASSFLLAGGPKETQYF
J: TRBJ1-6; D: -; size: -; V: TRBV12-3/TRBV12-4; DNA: TGTGCCAGCAGGGGGGCGCGAAATTCACCCCTCCACTTT; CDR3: CASRGARNSPLHF
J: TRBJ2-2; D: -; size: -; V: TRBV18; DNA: TGTGCCAGCTCACCCAGGGGACGCACCGGGGAGCTGTTTTTT; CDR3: CASSPRGRTGELFF
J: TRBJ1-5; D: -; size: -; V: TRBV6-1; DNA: TGTGCCAGCAGTGAAGCTGCAGTCTTCGCTCAGCCCCAGCATTTT; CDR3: CASSEAAVFAQPQHF
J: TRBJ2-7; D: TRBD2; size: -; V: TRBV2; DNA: TGTGCCAGCAGTGCAACTAGCGCCACCTACGAGCAGTACTTC; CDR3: CASSATSATYEQYF
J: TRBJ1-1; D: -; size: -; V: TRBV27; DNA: TGTGCCAGCAGTCCTCAGGGTGTTCGGACTGAAGCTTTCTTT; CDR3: CASSPQGVRTEAFF
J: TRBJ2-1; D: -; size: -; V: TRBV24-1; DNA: TGTGCCACCAGTGCCGGGGGAAATGAGCAGTTCTTC; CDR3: CATSAGGNEQFF
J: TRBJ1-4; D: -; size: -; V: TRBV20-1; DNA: TGCAGTGCTAGGGGCCGCTCAGAGCTGTTTTTT; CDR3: CSARGRSELFF
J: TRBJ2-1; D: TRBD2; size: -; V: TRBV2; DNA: TGTGCCAGCAGCCCAGACTCTTGGACTAGCGGGAGGAATGAGCAGTTCTTC; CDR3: CASSPDSWTSGRNEQFF
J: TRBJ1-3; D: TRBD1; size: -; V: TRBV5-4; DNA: TGTGCCAGCAGCTCCCCGGCAGGGGGCTCTGGAAACACCATATATTTT; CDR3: CASSSPAGGSGNTIYF
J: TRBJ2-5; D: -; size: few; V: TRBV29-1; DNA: TGCAGCGGAGGACAAGAGACCCAGTACTTC; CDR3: CSGGQETQYF
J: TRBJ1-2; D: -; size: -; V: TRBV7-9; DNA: TGTGCCAGCAGCTTAGCGGAACGGACTCTACACGGCTACACCTTC; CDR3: CASSLAERTLHGYTF
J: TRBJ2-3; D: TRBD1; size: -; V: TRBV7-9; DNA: TGTGCCAGCAGCGAGACAGGGGACCGCACAGATACGCAGTATTTT; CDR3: CASSETGDRTDTQYF
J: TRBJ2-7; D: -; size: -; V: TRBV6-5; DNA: TGTGCCAGCAGTTACCGGGACATGGGCTACGAGCAGTACTTC; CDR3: CASSYRDMGYEQYF
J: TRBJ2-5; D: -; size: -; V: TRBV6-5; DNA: TGTGCCAGCAGTCCGGCAGGGTCGGAGACCCAGTACTTC; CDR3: CASSPAGSETQYF
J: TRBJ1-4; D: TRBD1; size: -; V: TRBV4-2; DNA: TGTGCCAGCAGCCACGGACAGGGGAGTGAAAAACTGTTTTTT; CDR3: CASSHGQGSEKLFF
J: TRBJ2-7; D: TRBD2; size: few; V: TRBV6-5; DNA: TGTGCCAGCAGTTACCAGCGGGGGGCCTACGAGCAGTACTTC; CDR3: CASSYQRGAYEQYF
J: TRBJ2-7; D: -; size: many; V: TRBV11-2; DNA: TGTGCCAGCAGCTCTTCGACACCCTACGAGCAGTACTTC; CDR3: CASSSSTPYEQYF
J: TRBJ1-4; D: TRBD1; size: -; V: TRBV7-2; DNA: TGTGCCAGCAGCCGCCGGACAGGGAGTGATGAAAAACTGTTTTTT; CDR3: CASSRRTGSDEKLFF
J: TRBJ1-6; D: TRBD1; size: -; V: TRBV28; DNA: TGTGCCACCATAGGAGGAGGGGGCGTTGGTTCACCCCTCCACTTT; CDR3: CATIGGGGVGSPLHF